This TCR beta chain emerged from a study of T-cell reconstitution after alpha-beta-depleted transplantation in children. Broader study findings: The origin of alpha-beta T cells about two months after transplant was reportedly several hundred expanded graft clones. After transplant, high TCRbeta diversity at day 60 in some patients arose from surviving recipient T cells and thymic progenitors. T cells produced anew were the main source of T-cell counts and diversity one year after transplant.

This clonotype was seen many times. No antigen is known for it. Unique molecular identifiers featured in how the TCRbeta library was prepared. TCRdb ran MiXCR on the PCR reads and lists one entry per CDR3 protein. The data contain some 200,000 distinct CDR3 sequences, about 7% of them singletons. The material was PBMCs, obtained before TCRalphabeta/CD19-depleted stem cell transplant. The origin of this receptor is a boy aged 2 to 9 with acute lymphoblastic leukemia, due to receive a stem cell transplant.

The CDR3 reads CASSQARDYNEQFF. CDR3 sequence (DNA): TGTGCCAGCAGCCAAGCTCGGGACTACAATGAGCAGTTCTTC. V usage is TRBV3-1 and J usage is TRBJ2-1, with D possibly TRBD2 on 5 matching bases. The germline gives CDR1 LGHDT, CDR2 YNNKEL (reference sequence). Trimming removed 1 base from V and 3 bases from J, with 7 bases in between. The CDR3 runs to 14 residues.